This T cell receptor (beta chain) was obtained from a study of shared clonotypes between healthy human individuals (dated by TCRdb to 2020 to 2022). As for the study more broadly: The cohort comprised two women and a few men aged 18 to 49 years. For each donor, three plates each were used for CD4 naive and CD4 memory, two plates were used for CD8 naive, and one plate was used for CD8 memory. The study deeply sequenced blood TCR repertoires of several healthy adults to estimate repertoire size and the extent of clonotype sharing between individuals. To increase sequencing depth and limit assay-specific biases, different laboratories used diverse techniques to prepare libraries and sequence TCR repertoires. Each donor's leukapheresis produced roughly between roughly 0.9 and 9 billion PBMCs.

TCR CDR3 regions were amplified from genomic DNA by multiplex PCR using the deep immunoSEQ assay. Extracted genomic DNA from each cell subset was spread evenly across all wells of several immunoSEQ 96-well plates, with each plate serving as a replicate. Each replicate PCR for sorted subsets received around 200 ng genomic DNA, equal to about 30,000 T cell genomes. Purified libraries were measured with a Qubit 3.0 fluorometer, size-checked on a Bioanalyzer 2100, and measured again with the KAPA Library Quantification kit. A separate single-read 150-cycle Illumina NextSeq 550 flow cell was used to sequence each immunoSEQ 96-well plate. The authors processed their data as follows. Because the immunoSEQ output held only junctional sequences and lacked quality scores, the filtering could not match the filtering applied to full-length reads. To assign V/J genes and CDR3, sequences were annotated against IMGT germline references using PyIR, a Python wrapper for IgBLAST v1.9. Any read was removed if the V/J assignment was weak (E-value above 1e-6), the CDR3 was missing, or the read contained stop codons, out-of-frame junctions, or ambiguous translated residues. A V3J clonotype was defined by an identical inferred V gene, J gene, and CDR3 amino acid sequence. The percentage overlap between two repertoires was calculated by dividing the number of shared unique clonotypes by the size of the smaller repertoire. RTK rarefaction, the Chao1 estimator, and Recon v2.1 estimates of unobserved clonotypes were used to assess repertoire richness. OLGA was used to compute generation probabilities for all TCRbeta clonotypes that the gDNA method yielded from a handful of donors. The clones in this table, taken by TCRdb from immuneACCESS, are in-frame only. Not every clone is retained; where verified, under half of the shortfall comes from an unresolved V gene, and the cause of the rest is unknown. From that table come the V and J calls and clone size; the DNA was used to work out D and trimming. The sample has around 700,000 clones on record, more than 70% of them singletons. Of the sample, approximately 2% is held by the ten largest clones.

Healthy HIV-negative adults with no recently reported acute infections or vaccinations were included as donors. Every donor was a Caucasian adult residing in Nashville, Tennessee, USA. CD4+ T cells were enriched by magnetic negative selection; naive cells were then positively selected on CD45RA, and the negative fraction formed the memory subset. After blood collection by leukapheresis, PBMCs were isolated using Ficoll-Histopaque density gradient centrifugation and then cryopreserved in the vapor phase of liquid nitrogen. Analytical flow cytometry was used to check the purity and quantity of each magnetically sorted T cell population. Genomic DNA was isolated from each sorted fraction and quantified by UV absorbance on a Nanodrop 2000c. On this clone itself: Its antigen is unknown. Base qualities are not recorded, but no much larger clone differs from it by a single base.

Findings and caveats that apply to the study as a whole: Sampling was restricted to blood, and TCR repertoires in tissues likely differ from the TCR repertoires found in blood. Pairwise subsampling indicated that sequencing depth was expected to affect the degree of clonotype sharing among donors. Rarefaction of sorted-subset datasets indicated incomplete sequencing despite the large sequencing depth. The small number of donors limited the genetic and exposure-history diversity represented. Compared with non-shared clonotypes, clonotypes shared by all four sorted-subset donors had higher generation probabilities. When several donors were compared, the shared fraction of clonotypes was around 4.6% for naive CD4, 3.5% for naive CD8, roughly 2.5% for memory CD4, and 0.4% for memory CD8. Larger estimated clonotype richness was generally found for naive subsets than for memory subsets.

Relative to germline, V is 0 bases shorter and J is 2 bases shorter, with 14 bases between their ends. CDR3 length: 16 amino acids, cysteine to phenylalanine. Kept here is only the CDR3 DNA, which spans 48 bases and is read in frame from base 1. CDR1 is given as PRHDT and CDR2 as FYEKMQ, both from the germline V gene (reference sequence). The source of this sequence is a woman aged 25 to 45 in good health. The chain uses TRBV13 and TRBJ2-7; a tentative D match to TRBD2 spans 6 bases. The sequenced material came from memory CD4+ T cells sorted from blood. The cell subset or site tag for this specimen amounts to: CD45RA-negative fraction. The CDR3 region reads CASSLGTAGTAYEQYF. The DNA is as follows: TGTGCCAGCAGCTTAGGTACGGCGGGAACGGCCTACGAGCAGTACTTC.